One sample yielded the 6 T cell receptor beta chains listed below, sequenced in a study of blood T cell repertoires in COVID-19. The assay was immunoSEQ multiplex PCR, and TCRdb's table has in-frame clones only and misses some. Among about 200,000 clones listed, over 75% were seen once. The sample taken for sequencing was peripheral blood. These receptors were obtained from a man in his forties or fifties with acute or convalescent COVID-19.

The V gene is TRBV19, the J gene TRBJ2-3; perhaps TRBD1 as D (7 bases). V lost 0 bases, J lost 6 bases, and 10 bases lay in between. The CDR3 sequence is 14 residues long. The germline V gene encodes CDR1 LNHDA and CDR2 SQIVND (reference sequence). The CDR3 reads CASSIDRGVDTQYF. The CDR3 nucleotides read TGTGCCAGTAGTATAGACAGGGGGGTGGATACGCAGTATTTT.

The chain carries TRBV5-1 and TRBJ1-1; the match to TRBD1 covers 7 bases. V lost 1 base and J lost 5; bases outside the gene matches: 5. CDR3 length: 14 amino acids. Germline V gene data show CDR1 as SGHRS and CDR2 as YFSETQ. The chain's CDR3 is CASSLTGVETEAFF. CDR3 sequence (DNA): TGCGCCAGCAGCTTGACAGGGGTCGAAACTGAAGCTTTCTTT.

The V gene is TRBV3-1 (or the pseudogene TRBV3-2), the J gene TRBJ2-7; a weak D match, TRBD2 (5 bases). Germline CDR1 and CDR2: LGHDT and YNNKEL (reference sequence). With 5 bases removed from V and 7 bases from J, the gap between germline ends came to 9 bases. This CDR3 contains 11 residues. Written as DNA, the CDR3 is TGTGCCAGCAGCTGGTCGGGAGAGCAGTACTTC. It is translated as CASSWSGEQYF.

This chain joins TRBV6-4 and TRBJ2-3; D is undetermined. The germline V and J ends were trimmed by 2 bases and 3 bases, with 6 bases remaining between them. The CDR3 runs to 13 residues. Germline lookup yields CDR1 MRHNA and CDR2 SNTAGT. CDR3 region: CASSDLRTDTQYF. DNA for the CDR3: TGTGCCAGCAGTGACCTCCGGACAGATACGCAGTATTTT.

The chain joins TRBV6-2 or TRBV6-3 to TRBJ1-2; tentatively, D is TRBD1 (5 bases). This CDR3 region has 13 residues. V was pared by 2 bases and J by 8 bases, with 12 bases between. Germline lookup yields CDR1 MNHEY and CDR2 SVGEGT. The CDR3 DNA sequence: TGTGCCAGCAGTTACGTCCGGGGGAGCGGCTACACCTTC. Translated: CASSYVRGSGYTF.

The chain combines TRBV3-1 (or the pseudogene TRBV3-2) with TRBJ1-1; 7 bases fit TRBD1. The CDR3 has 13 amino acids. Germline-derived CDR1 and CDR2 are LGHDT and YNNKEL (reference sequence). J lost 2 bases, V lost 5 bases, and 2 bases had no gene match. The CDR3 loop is CASSWTGNTEAFF. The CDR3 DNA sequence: TGTGCCAGCAGCTGGACAGGCAACACTGAAGCTTTCTTT.